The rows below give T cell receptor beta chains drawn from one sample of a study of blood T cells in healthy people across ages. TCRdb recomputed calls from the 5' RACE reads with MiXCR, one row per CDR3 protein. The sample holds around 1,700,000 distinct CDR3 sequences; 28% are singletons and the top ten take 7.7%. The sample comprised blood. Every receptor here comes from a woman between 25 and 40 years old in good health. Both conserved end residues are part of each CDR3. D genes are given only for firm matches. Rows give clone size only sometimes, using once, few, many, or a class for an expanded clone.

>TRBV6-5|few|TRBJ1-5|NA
CASISEDLWVDQPQHF
TGTGCCAGCATCTCAGAGGACTTATGGGTGGATCAGCCCCAGCATTTT
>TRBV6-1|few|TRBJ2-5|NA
CASSEAGALRGTQYF
TGTGCCAGCAGTGAAGCAGGGGCGCTGAGGGGGACCCAGTACTTC
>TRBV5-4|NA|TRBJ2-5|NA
CASSHTGHTQETQYF
TGTGCCAGCAGCCATACGGGACACACACAAGAGACCCAGTACTTC
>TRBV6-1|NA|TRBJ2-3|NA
CASSAPAGLTDTQYF
TGTGCCAGCAGTGCCCCGGCGGGGCTCACAGATACGCAGTATTTT
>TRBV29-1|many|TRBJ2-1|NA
CSVEDLGPTVVQFF
TGCAGCGTTGAAGATCTAGGCCCCACGGTCGTGCAGTTCTTC
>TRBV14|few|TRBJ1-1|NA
CASSSQKPGRFFFNTEAFF
TGTGCCAGCAGCTCCCAAAAACCGGGACGGTTCTTTTTCAACACTGAAGCTTTCTTT
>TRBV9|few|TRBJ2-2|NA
CASSVVYDRTGELFF
TGTGCCAGCAGCGTAGTATATGACCGCACCGGGGAGCTGTTTTTT
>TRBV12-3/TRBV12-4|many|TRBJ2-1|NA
CASSLKQGQFF
TGTGCCAGCAGTCTCAAACAGGGGCAGTTCTTC
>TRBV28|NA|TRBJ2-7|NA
CASKVGEVNYEQYF
TGTGCCAGCAAAGTAGGAGAAGTGAACTACGAGCAGTACTTC
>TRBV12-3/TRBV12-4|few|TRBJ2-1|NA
CAGSYWDNEQFF
TGTGCCGGCAGCTATTGGGACAATGAGCAGTTCTTC
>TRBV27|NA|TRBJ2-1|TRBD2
CASNIWTSGRGNEQFF
TGTGCCAGCAATATTTGGACTAGCGGGAGGGGGAATGAGCAGTTCTTC
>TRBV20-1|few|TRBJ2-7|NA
CSAPGTRPYEQYF
TGCAGTGCTCCCGGGACAAGACCCTACGAGCAGTACTTC
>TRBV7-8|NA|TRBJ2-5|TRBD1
CASSLRTGLQETQYF
TGTGCCAGCAGCTTAAGGACAGGGCTTCAAGAGACCCAGTACTTC
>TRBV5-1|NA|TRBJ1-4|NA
CASSSGHNEKLFF
TGCGCCAGCAGCTCAGGACATAATGAAAAACTGTTTTTT